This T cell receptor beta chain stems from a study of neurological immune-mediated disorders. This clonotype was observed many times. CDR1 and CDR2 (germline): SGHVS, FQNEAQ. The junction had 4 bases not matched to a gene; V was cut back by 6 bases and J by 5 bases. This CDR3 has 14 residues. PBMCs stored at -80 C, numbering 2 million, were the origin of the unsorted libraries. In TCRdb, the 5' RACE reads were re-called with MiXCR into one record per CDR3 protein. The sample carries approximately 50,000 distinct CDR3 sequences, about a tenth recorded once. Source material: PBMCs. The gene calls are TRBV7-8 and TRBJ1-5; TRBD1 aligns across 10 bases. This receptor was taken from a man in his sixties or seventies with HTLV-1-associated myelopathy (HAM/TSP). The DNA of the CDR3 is TGTGCCAGCAGGGCCGGGACAGGGGATCAGCCCCAGCATTTT. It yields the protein CASRAGTGDQPQHF.